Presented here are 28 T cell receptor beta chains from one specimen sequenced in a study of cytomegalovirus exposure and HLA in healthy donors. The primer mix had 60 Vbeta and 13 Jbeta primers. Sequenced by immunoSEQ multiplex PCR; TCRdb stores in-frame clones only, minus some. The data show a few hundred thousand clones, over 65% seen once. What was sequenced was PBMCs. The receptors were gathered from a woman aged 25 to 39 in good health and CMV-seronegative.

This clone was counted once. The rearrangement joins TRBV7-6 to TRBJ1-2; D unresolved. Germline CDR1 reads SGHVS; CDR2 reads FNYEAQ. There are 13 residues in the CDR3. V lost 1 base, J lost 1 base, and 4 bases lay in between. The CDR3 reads CASSLDSNYGYTF. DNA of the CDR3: TGTGCCAGCAGCTTAGACAGTAACTATGGCTACACCTTC.

This CDR3 is CASSSSGRNTEAFF. As DNA, the CDR3 is TGTGCCAGCAGTTCCTCCGGGAGGAACACTGAAGCTTTCTTT. The rearrangement links TRBV27 to TRBJ1-1; D unclear. The CDR3 totals 14 residues. The ends were cut back, 4 bases at V and 1 base at J, with 10 bases in the middle. In germline, CDR1 is MNHEY, CDR2 SMNVEV (reference sequence).

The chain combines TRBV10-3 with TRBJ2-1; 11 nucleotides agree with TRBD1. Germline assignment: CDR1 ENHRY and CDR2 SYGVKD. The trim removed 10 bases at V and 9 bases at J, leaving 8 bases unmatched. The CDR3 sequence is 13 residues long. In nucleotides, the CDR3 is TGTGCCACAAGGACAGGGGGCGAAGGTGAGCAGTTCTTC. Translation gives CATRTGGEGEQFF.

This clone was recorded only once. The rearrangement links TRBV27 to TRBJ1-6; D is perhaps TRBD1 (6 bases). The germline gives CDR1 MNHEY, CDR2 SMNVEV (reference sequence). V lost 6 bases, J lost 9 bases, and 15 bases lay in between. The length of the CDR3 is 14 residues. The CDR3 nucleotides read TGTGCCAGCAGCCTCGGACAGAGTCCTTCACCCCTCCACTTT. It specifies CASSLGQSPSPLHF.

CDR3 protein: CASSLRMGGHTEAFF. CDR3 bases: TGTGCCAGCAGCTTAAGAATGGGGGGGCACACTGAAGCTTTCTTT. The chain recombines TRBV7-8 with TRBJ1-1, with D possibly matching TRBD1 (6 bases). Germline V gene lookup returns CDR1 SGHVS and CDR2 FQNEAQ. The CDR3 contains 15 residues. V was clipped by 2 bases and J by 3 bases, with 13 bases between them.

For the CDR3, the DNA is TGTGCCAGCAGCGGAACTAGCGGGTACTCCTACGAGCAGTACTTC. Amino acid sequence: CASSGTSGYSYEQYF. The chain is built from TRBV7-6 and TRBJ2-7, with 9 bases that match TRBD2. Germline values: CDR1 SGHVS, CDR2 FNYEAQ. The J segment lost 0 bases and the V segment lost 5 bases, leaving 5 bases of the junction unmatched. This CDR3 has 15 residues.

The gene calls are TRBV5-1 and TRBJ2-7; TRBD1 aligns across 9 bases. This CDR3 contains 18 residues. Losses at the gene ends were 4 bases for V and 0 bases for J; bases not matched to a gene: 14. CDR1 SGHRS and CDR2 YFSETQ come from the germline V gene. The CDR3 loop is CASSLPSTGGKGSYEQYF. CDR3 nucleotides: TGCGCCAGCAGCCTACCGTCGACAGGGGGGAAGGGCTCCTACGAGCAGTACTTC.

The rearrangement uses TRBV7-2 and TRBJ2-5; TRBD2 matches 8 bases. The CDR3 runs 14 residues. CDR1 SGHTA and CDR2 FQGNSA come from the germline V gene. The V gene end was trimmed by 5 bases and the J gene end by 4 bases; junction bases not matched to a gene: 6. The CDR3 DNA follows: TGTGCCAGCAGCGCCTCCGGGACTAGAGAGACCCAGTACTTC. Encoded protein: CASSASGTRETQYF.

The CDR3 sequence: CASTLRDRGHEQYF. DNA of the CDR3: TGTGCCAGCACCTTACGAGACAGGGGACACGAGCAGTACTTC. The V gene is TRBV28, the J gene TRBJ2-7; 8 bases line up with TRBD1. The germline V gene has CDR1 MDHEN and CDR2 SYDVKM. The CDR3 sequence is 14 residues long. Trimming cost V 7 bases and J 5 bases; bases outside gene matches: 10.

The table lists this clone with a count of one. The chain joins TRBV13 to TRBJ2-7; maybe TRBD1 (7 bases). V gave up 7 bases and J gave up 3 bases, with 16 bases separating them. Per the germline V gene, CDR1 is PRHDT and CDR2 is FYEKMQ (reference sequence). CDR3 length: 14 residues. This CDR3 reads CASTPTGRYYEQYF. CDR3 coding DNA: TGTGCCAGCACCCCGACAGGGAGGTACTACGAGCAGTACTTC.

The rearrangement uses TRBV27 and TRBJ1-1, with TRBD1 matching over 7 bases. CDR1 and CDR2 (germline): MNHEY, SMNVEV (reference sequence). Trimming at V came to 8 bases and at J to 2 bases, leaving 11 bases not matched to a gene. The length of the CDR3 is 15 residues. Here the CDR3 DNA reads TGTGCCAGCCGAATGTCCCCAGGGGGAAACACTGAAGCTTTCTTT. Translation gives CASRMSPGGNTEAFF.

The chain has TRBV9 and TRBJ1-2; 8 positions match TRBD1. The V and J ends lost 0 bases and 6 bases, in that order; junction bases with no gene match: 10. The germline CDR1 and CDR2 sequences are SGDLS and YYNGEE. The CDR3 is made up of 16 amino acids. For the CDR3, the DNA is TGTGCCAGCAGCGTAGAGGCCCGAGCCAGGGGGCATGGCTACACCTTC. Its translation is CASSVEARARGHGYTF. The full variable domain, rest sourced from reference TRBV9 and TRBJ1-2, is DSGVTQTPKHLITATGQRVTLRCSPRSGDLSVYWYQQSLDQGLQFLIQYYNGEERAKGNILERFSAQQFPDLHSELNLSSLELGDSALYFCASSVEARARGHGYTFGSGTRLTVV.

The CDR3 nucleotides read TGCGCCAGCACTCGGGGGGCGATCTCAGATGGCTACACCTTC. Protein product: CASTRGAISDGYTF. The chain recombines TRBV5-1 with TRBJ1-2; TRBD1 might be the D (6 bases). This CDR3 has 14 residues. The germline CDR1 and CDR2 sequences are SGHRS and YFSETQ. The ends were cut back, 6 bases at V and 6 bases at J, with 18 bases in the middle.

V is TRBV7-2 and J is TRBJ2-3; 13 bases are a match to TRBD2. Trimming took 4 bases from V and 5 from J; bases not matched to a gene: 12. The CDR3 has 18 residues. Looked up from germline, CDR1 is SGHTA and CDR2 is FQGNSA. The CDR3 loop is CASSSPNRGLAGLDTQYF. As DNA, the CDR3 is TGTGCCAGCAGCTCCCCAAATCGGGGACTAGCGGGATTAGATACGCAGTATTTT.

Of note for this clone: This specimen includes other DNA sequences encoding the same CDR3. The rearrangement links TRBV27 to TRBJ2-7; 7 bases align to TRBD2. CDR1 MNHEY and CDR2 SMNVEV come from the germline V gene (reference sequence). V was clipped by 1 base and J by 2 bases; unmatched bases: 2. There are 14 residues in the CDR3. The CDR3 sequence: CASSLLAGAYEQYF. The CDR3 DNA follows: TGTGCCAGCAGTTTATTAGCGGGTGCCTACGAGCAGTACTTC.

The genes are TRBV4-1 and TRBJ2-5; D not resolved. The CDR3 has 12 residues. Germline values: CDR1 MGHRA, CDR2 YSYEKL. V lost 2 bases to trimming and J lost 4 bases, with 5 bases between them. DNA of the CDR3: TGCGCCAGCAGCCAAAATCGAGAGACCCAGTACTTC. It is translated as CASSQNRETQYF.

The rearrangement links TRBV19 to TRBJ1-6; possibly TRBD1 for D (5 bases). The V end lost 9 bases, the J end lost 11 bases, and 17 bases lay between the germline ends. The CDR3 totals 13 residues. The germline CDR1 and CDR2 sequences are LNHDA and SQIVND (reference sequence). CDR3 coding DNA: TGTGCCAGCGCGGACACGGTAGTAACACCCCTCCACTTT. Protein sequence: CASADTVVTPLHF.

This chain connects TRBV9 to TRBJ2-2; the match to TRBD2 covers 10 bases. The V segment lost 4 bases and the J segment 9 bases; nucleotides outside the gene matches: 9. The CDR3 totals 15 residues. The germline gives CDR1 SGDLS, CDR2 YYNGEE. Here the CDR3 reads CASSPLSGRARELFF. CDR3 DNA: TGTGCCAGCAGCCCTCTAAGCGGGAGGGCCCGGGAGCTGTTTTTT.

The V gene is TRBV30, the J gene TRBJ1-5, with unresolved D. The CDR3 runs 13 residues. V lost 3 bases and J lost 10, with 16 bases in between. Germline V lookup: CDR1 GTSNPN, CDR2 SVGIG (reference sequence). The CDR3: CAWRRASGHPQHF. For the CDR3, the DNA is TGTGCCTGGAGGAGGGCCTCGGGTCATCCCCAGCATTTT. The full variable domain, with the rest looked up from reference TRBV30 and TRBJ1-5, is SQTIHQWPATLVQPVGSPLSLECTVEGTSNPNLYWYRQAAGRGLQLLFYSVGIGQISSEVPQNLSASRPQDRQFILSSKKLLLSDSGFYLCAWRRASGHPQHFGDGTRLSIL.

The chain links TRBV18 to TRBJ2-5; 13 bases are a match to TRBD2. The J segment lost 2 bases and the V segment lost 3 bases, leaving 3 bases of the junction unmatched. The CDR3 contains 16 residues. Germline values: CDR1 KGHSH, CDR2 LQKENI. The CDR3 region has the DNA TGTGCCAGCTCACCGTGGACTAGCGGGAGTCAAGAGACCCAGTACTTC. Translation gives CASSPWTSGSQETQYF.

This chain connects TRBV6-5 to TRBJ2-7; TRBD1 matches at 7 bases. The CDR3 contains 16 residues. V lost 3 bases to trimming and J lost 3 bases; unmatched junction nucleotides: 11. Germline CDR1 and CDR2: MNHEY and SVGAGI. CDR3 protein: CASSYTGEVLHYEQYF. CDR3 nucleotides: TGTGCCAGCAGTTATACAGGGGAAGTGCTCCACTACGAGCAGTACTTC.

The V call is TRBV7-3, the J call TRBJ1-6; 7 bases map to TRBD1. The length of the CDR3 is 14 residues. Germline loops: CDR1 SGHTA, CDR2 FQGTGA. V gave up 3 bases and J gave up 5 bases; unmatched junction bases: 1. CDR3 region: CASSLGTDNSPLHF. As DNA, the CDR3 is TGTGCCAGCAGCTTGGGGACAGATAATTCACCCCTCCACTTT.

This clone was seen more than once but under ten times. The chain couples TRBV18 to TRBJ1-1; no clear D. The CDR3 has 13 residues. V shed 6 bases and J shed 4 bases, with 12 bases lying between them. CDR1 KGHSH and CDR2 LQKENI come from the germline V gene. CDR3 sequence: CASSAGSGTEAFF. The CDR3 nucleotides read TGTGCCAGCTCCGCGGGGTCGGGCACTGAAGCTTTCTTT.

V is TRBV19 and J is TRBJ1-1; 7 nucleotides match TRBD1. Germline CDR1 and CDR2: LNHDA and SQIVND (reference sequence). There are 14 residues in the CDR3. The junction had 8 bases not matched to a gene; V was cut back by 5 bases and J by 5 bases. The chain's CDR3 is CASSQGGIGTEAFF. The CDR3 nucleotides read TGTGCCAGTAGTCAGGGGGGCATTGGGACTGAAGCTTTCTTT.

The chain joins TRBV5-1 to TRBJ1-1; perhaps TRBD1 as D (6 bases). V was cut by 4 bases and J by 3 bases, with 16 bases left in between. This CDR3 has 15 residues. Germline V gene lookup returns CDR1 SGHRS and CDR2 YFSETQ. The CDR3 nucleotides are TGCGCCAGCAGCCGCCAAACAGGGCTGGACACTGAAGCTTTCTTT. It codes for CASSRQTGLDTEAFF.

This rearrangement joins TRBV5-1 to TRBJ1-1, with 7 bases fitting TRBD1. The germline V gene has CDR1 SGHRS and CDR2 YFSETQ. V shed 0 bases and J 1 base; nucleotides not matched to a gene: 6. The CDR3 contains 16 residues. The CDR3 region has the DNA TGCGCCAGCAGCTTGGGAGGGGGCTCAGGGAACACTGAAGCTTTCTTT. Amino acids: CASSLGGGSGNTEAFF.

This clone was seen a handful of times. This chain's CDR3 is CASSIMGNPGGLAKNIQYF. The CDR3 region has the DNA TGTGCCAGTAGTATCATGGGGAACCCGGGGGGTTTAGCCAAAAACATTCAGTACTTC. The chain uses TRBV19 and TRBJ2-4; 7 bases fit TRBD2. V lost 3 bases, J lost 0 bases, and 14 bases stayed unmatched. Germline V gene sequence: CDR1 LNHDA, CDR2 SQIVND (reference sequence). The CDR3 length is 19 residues.

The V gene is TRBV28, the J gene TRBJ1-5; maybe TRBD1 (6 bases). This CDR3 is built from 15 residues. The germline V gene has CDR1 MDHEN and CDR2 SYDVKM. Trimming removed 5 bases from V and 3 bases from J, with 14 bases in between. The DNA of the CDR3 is TGTGCCAGCAGTCCTCCGACAGGAGCCAATCAGCCCCAGCATTTT. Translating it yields CASSPPTGANQPQHF.